The 28 T cell receptor beta chains listed next were all sequenced from one sample in a study of blood T cell repertoires in COVID-19. Produced via immunoSEQ multiplex PCR; TCRdb's table is partial and in-frame only. The table shows 87,000 or so clones, with 85% to 90% occurring only once. The sample comprised peripheral blood. Every receptor here comes from a woman of 80 years or more in a cohort sampled during active or convalescent COVID-19.

The rearrangement uses TRBV14 and TRBJ2-7; a weak D match, TRBD1 (6 bases). The V and J ends lost 6 bases and 0 bases respectively, with 27 bases between them. CDR3 length: 19 residues. Germline values: CDR1 SGHDN, CDR2 FVKESK. This chain's CDR3 is CASRSRVGFGQLSSYEQYV. The CDR3 DNA reads as TGTGCCAGCAGGTCAAGAGTAGGCTTTGGACAGTTAAGCTCCTACGAGCAGTACGTC.

The J gene is TRBJ1-1, the V gene TRBV6-5, with 10 bases aligning to TRBD1. V lost 6 bases to trimming and J lost 4 bases; unmatched junction nucleotides: 8. This CDR3 contains 15 residues. The germline V gene has CDR1 MNHEY and CDR2 SVGAGI. Written as DNA, the CDR3 is TGTGCCAGCAGGGACAGGGGGGCAGTTGGCACTGAAGCTTTCTTT. Amino acids: CASRDRGAVGTEAFF.

The sample holds a few counts of this clone. The V and J genes are TRBV7-3 and TRBJ2-1; 8 bases fit TRBD2. CDR3 length equals 16 residues. Germline V gives CDR1 SGHTA, CDR2 FQGTGA. The V segment lost 5 bases and the J segment 4 bases; nucleotides outside the gene matches: 10. Written as DNA, the CDR3 is TGTGCCAGCAGCAAAGGACTAGCACAAGTTTACAATGAGCAGTTCTTC. As protein: CASSKGLAQVYNEQFF. The full variable domain, its missing parts supplied by reference TRBV7-3 and TRBJ2-1, is GAGVSQTPSNKVTEKGKYVELRCDPISGHTALYWYRQSLGQGPEFLIYFQGTGAADDSGLPNDRFFAVRPEGSVSTLKIQRTERGDSAVYLCASSKGLAQVYNEQFFGPGTRLTVL.

The chain employs TRBV6-5 and TRBJ2-6; TRBD1 matches 8 bases. Germline-derived CDR1 and CDR2 are MNHEY and SVGAGI. J gave up 3 bases and V 5 bases, and 3 bases lay outside the gene matches. The CDR3 has 15 amino acids. This CDR3 is CASSRTGFGANVLTF. DNA of the CDR3: TGTGCCAGCAGTCGGACAGGGTTTGGGGCCAACGTCCTGACTTTC.

Notes on this clone: Additional DNA sequences in this sample encode the identical CDR3. The gene calls are TRBV9 and TRBJ1-5; D is perhaps TRBD1 (5 bases). The CDR3 covers 14 residues. Per germline, CDR1 SGDLS and CDR2 YYNGEE. V shed 0 bases and J shed 3 bases, with 7 bases lying between them. The CDR3 nucleotides are TGTGCCAGCAGCGTAGGACAGATCAATCAGCCCCAGCATTTT. Amino acids: CASSVGQINQPQHF.

The rearrangement joins TRBV19 to TRBJ2-4; D might be TRBD2 (5 bases). This CDR3 spans 15 amino acids. V gave up 4 bases and J gave up 7 bases, with 17 bases separating them. The germline CDR1 and CDR2 sequences are LNHDA and SQIVND (reference sequence). CDR3 coding DNA: TGTGCCAGTAGTACCAGACCGCGGATAGCGAACATTCAGTACTTC. Its translation: CASSTRPRIANIQYF. Full variable domain (remainder filled in from reference TRBV19 and TRBJ2-4): DGGITQSPKYLFRKEGQNVTLSCEQNLNHDAMYWYRQDPGQGLRLIYYSQIVNDFQKGDIAEGYSVSREKKESFPLTVTSAQKNPTAFYLCASSTRPRIANIQYFGAGTRLSVL.

This clone appeared a single time. The rearrangement uses TRBV11-2 and TRBJ2-2, with TRBD2 matching over 9 bases. CDR3 size: 16 residues. From germline, CDR1 is SGHAT and CDR2 FQNNGV. V gave up 4 bases and J gave up 0 bases; unmatched junction bases: 3. The CDR3 DNA follows: TGTGCCAGCAGCTCGGGACTAGCAGCGAACACCGGGGAGCTGTTTTTT. This translates into CASSSGLAANTGELFF.

The chain employs TRBV9 and TRBJ2-1, with 8 bases matching TRBD1. The J segment lost 6 bases and the V segment lost 0 bases, leaving 5 bases of the junction unmatched. Germline CDR1 reads SGDLS; CDR2 reads YYNGEE. This CDR3 is built from 15 residues. The CDR3 protein is CASSVAGGEGNEQFF. The DNA for the CDR3 is TGTGCCAGCAGCGTAGCAGGGGGCGAAGGCAATGAGCAGTTCTTC.

CDR3 residues: CSVDRDRVYEQYV. CDR3 bases: TGCAGCGTAGACCGGGACAGGGTCTACGAGCAGTACGTC. The chain employs TRBV29-1 and TRBJ2-7, with 9 bases fitting TRBD1. The CDR3 consists of 13 residues. The V and J ends lost 6 bases and 3 bases, in that order; junction bases with no gene match: 6. Germline loops: CDR1 SQVTM, CDR2 ANQGSEA.

This sequence joins TRBV5-1 and TRBJ2-1; D possibly corresponds to TRBD2 (5 bases). Trimming took off 0 bases at V and 6 bases at J, with 13 bases between the two ends. Germline V gene lookup returns CDR1 SGHRS and CDR2 YFSETQ. The length of the CDR3 is 15 residues. CDR3 residues: CASSLGAGLSNEQFF. As DNA, the CDR3 is TGCGCCAGCAGCTTGGGGGCGGGCTTAAGCAATGAGCAGTTCTTC.

The chain joins TRBV19 to TRBJ1-1; the D gene is possibly TRBD1 (5 bases). The V and J ends lost 6 bases and 0 bases respectively, with 17 bases between them. CDR3 size: 16 residues. Looked up from germline, CDR1 is LNHDA and CDR2 is SQIVND (reference sequence). CDR3 DNA: TGTGCCAGTAGCCAGCTGCAGGGACTAATGAACACTGAAGCTTTCTTT. Translating gives CASSQLQGLMNTEAFF.

The gene calls are TRBV3-1 (or the pseudogene TRBV3-2) and TRBJ2-5; the D gene is possibly TRBD2 (6 bases). This CDR3 has 16 amino acids. The V gene's germline CDR1 is LGHDT and CDR2 YNNKEL (reference sequence). V gave up 0 bases and J gave up 4 bases, with 15 bases separating them. The CDR3 nucleotides are TGTGCCAGCAGCCAAGATCTAAGCCGGCGGGGAGAGACCCAGTACTTC. This gives the protein CASSQDLSRRGETQYF.

The chain joins TRBV28 to TRBJ2-7; 8 bases map to TRBD2. V trimming: 8 bases; J trimming: 7 bases; junction bases outside the gene matches: 10. CDR1 is MDHEN, CDR2 SYDVKM, per germline. CDR3 size: 13 residues. The CDR3 is CASGSGGLGEQYF. The CDR3 coding sequence is TGTGCCAGCGGAAGCGGGGGTCTGGGGGAGCAGTACTTC.

J is TRBJ2-1 and V is TRBV11-2, with TRBD2 identical over 12 bases. V lost 5 bases to trimming and J lost 6 bases; unmatched junction nucleotides: 5. This CDR3 region has 15 residues. The germline gives CDR1 SGHAT, CDR2 FQNNGV. The CDR3 region has the DNA TGTGCCAGCAGCCTAAGACTAGCGGGAGTCAATGAGCAGTTCTTC. The encoded protein is CASSLRLAGVNEQFF.

The chain uses TRBV4-2 and TRBJ1-2; D is unclear. Germline lookup yields CDR1 LGHNA and CDR2 YNFKEQ. Trimming took off 0 bases at V and 6 bases at J, with 8 bases between the two ends. This CDR3 spans 13 amino acids. CDR3 region: CASSQDPGDGYTF. As DNA, the CDR3 is TGTGCCAGCAGCCAAGATCCCGGAGATGGCTACACCTTC.

The chain joins TRBV6-1 to TRBJ2-7; 12 bases are a match to TRBD2. With V trimmed by 2 bases and J by 0 bases, 11 bases remained unmatched. CDR1 is MNHNS and CDR2 is SASEGT in the germline V gene. The CDR3 spans 19 residues. CDR3 loop: CASSERLAGGPGGSYEQYV. The CDR3 DNA reads as TGTGCCAGCAGTGAACGCCTAGCGGGAGGGCCTGGAGGCTCCTACGAGCAGTACGTC.

J is TRBJ2-5 and V is TRBV9, with 10 bases identical to TRBD1. Germline V gives CDR1 SGDLS, CDR2 YYNGEE. The CDR3 is made up of 14 amino acids. The V and J ends lost 3 bases and 5 bases, in that order; junction bases with no gene match: 4. The CDR3 is CASSAKTGGETQYF. As DNA, the CDR3 is TGTGCCAGCAGCGCAAAGACAGGGGGCGAGACCCAGTACTTC. The whole variable domain, remainder taken from reference TRBV9 and TRBJ2-5, is DSGVTQTPKHLITATGQRVTLRCSPRSGDLSVYWYQQSLDQGLQFLIQYYNGEERAKGNILERFSAQQFPDLHSELNLSSLELGDSALYFCASSAKTGGETQYFGPGTRLLVL.

The chain links TRBV15 to TRBJ2-5; TRBD2 agrees at 8 bases. The junction had 19 bases not matched to a gene; V was cut back by 0 bases and J by 1 base. CDR1 and CDR2 (germline): LNHNV, YYDKDF (reference sequence). CDR3 length equals 21 residues. The CDR3 spells CATSREYTGGNSGELQETQYF. Written as DNA, the CDR3 is TGTGCCACCAGCAGAGAATATACCGGGGGCAATAGCGGGGAACTCCAAGAGACCCAGTACTTC.

This clone has a single count. DNA for the CDR3: TGTGCCAGCAGCCCTTGGCAGGGGACCGGAGGAGCTTTCTTT. It codes for CASSPWQGTGGAFF. This chain links TRBV3-1 (or the pseudogene TRBV3-2) with TRBJ1-1; D perhaps matches TRBD1 (6 bases). The CDR3 loop spans 14 amino acids. V lost 4 bases and J 10 bases, leaving 19 bases between the germline ends. Germline loops: CDR1 LGHDT, CDR2 YNNKEL (reference sequence).

This chain links TRBV7-2 with TRBJ1-1; D remains ambiguous. The CDR3 loop spans 15 amino acids. The ends were cut back, 4 bases at V and 1 base at J, with 13 bases in the middle. CDR1 SGHTA and CDR2 FQGNSA come from the germline V gene. The DNA for the CDR3 is TGTGCCAGCAGCTCGGCTACTAATCGGAACACTGAAGCTTTCTTT. Amino acids: CASSSATNRNTEAFF. Full variable domain (remainder filled in from reference TRBV7-2 and TRBJ1-1): GAGVSQSPSNKVTEKGKDVELRCDPISGHTALYWYRQSLGQGLEFLIYFQGNSAPDKSGLPSDRFSAERTGGSVSTLTIQRTQQEDSAVYLCASSSATNRNTEAFFGQGTRLTVV.

The rearrangement links TRBV6-5 to TRBJ1-1; TRBD1 matches at 8 bases. CDR3 size: 11 residues. Looked up from germline, CDR1 is MNHEY and CDR2 is SVGAGI. The J segment lost 11 bases and the V segment lost 5 bases, leaving 4 bases of the junction unmatched. The CDR3 DNA reads as TGTGCCAGCAGTCGGGACAGGCATGCTTTCTTT. This translates into CASSRDRHAFF.

DNA of the CDR3: TGTGCCAGCAGTTATAGCGGGAACTCCTACGAGCAGTACGTC. It translates to CASSYSGNSYEQYV. V usage is TRBV11-3 and J usage is TRBJ2-7; TRBD2 agrees at 8 bases. V was clipped by 6 bases and J by 0 bases; unmatched bases: 4. The CDR3 totals 14 residues. The germline V gene has CDR1 SGHNT and CDR2 YENEEA.

The chain employs TRBV5-6 and TRBJ2-2; D is possibly TRBD1 (6 bases). Trimming took off 5 bases at V and 7 bases at J, with 18 bases between the two ends. The CDR3 totals 15 residues. CDR1 and CDR2 from the germline V gene are SGHDT and YYEEEE. Written as DNA, the CDR3 is TGTGCCAGCAGTCCAGGGGCCAGCTGGGGCGGGGAGCTGTTTTTT. It encodes CASSPGASWGGELFF.

J is TRBJ2-2 and V is TRBV10-2; D gene unclear. CDR1 is WSHSY, CDR2 SAAADI, per germline. The CDR3 consists of 14 residues. Trimming pared 3 bases from V and 4 bases from J, leaving 9 bases between. The CDR3 DNA reads as TGCGCCAGCAGTGAACTGGTTCGCACCGGGGAGCTGTTTTTT. This sequence encodes CASSELVRTGELFF.

The chain recombines TRBV7-3 with TRBJ1-1; D gene unclear. The CDR3 spans 14 residues. Germline-derived CDR1 and CDR2 are SGHTA and FQGTGA. V was shortened by 5 bases and J by 1 base, with 11 bases between the two germline ends. CDR3 DNA sequence: TGTGCCAGCAGCACCAGTCGGGGGAACACTGAAGCTTTCTTT. Encoded protein: CASSTSRGNTEAFF.

The V call is TRBV19, the J call TRBJ1-4; 7 bases line up with TRBD1. This CDR3 is 15 amino acids long. The V gene's germline CDR1 is LNHDA and CDR2 SQIVND (reference sequence). V shed 4 bases and J 1 base; nucleotides not matched to a gene: 3. The DNA of the CDR3 is TGTGCCAGTAGTAGCACAGGGGTAACTAATGAAAAACTGTTTTTT. The encoded protein is CASSSTGVTNEKLFF.

The chain employs TRBV19 and TRBJ1-1; 8 nucleotides align to TRBD1. CDR3 length equals 15 residues. Germline V gene data show CDR1 as LNHDA and CDR2 as SQIVND (reference sequence). The V gene end was trimmed by 3 bases and the J gene end by 4 bases; junction bases not matched to a gene: 7. The CDR3 coding sequence is TGTGCCAGTAGTATGAGGACAGGGACGGGCACTGAAGCTTTCTTT. Its protein is CASSMRTGTGTEAFF. Filled out from reference TRBV19 and TRBJ1-1, the complete variable domain reads DGGITQSPKYLFRKEGQNVTLSCEQNLNHDAMYWYRQDPGQGLRLIYYSQIVNDFQKGDIAEGYSVSREKKESFPLTVTSAQKNPTAFYLCASSMRTGTGTEAFFGQGTRLTVV.

The chain links TRBV5-4 to TRBJ2-1; D call uncertain. Germline-derived CDR1 and CDR2 are SGHNT and YYREEE (reference sequence). The V end was cut by 0 bases, the J end by 5 bases, with 12 bases between. The CDR3 spans 15 residues. The CDR3 sequence is CASSLEGGPHNEQFF. CDR3 nucleotide sequence: TGTGCCAGCAGCTTGGAAGGCGGCCCCCACAATGAGCAGTTCTTC.